Shown below are 19 T cell receptor beta chains from a single sample sequenced in a study of graft-versus-host responses after intestinal transplantation (dated by TCRdb to the early 2020s). The antigens of these receptors remain unknown. Reading the label with the study, this specimen's time point is: cells obtained before transplantation from donor or recipient. The library was built by means of the immunoSEQ multiplex PCR assay. TCRdb's version of the immuneACCESS table is confined to in-frame rearrangements and falls short of the full clone set. An unresolved V gene accounts for under half of the shortfall where checked; the remainder is of unknown origin. In this sample the table shows some 93,000 clones, 75% to 95% of which occur a single time. The leading ten clones occupy approximately 0.54% of the sample. Source: unstimulated CD8+ T cells sorted from spleen or lymph node cells, taken before intestinal transplant. These TCRs come from a human donor who received an intestinal transplant.

The CDR3 reads CASSLGLAGEQYF. The CDR3 coding sequence is TGTGCCAGCAGTCTAGGGCTAGCGGGTGAGCAGTACTTC. V is TRBV27 and J is TRBJ2-7; TRBD2 agrees at 8 bases. This CDR3 has 13 residues. The germline gives CDR1 MNHEY, CDR2 SMNVEV (reference sequence). After removal of 5 bases from V and 7 bases from J, the junction contained 7 bases not matched to a gene.

This chain connects TRBV12-5 to TRBJ2-5; 9 bases match TRBD1. V was clipped by 0 bases and J by 0 bases; unmatched bases: 2. Germline assignment: CDR1 LGHNT and CDR2 FRNRAP. This CDR3 contains 16 residues. In DNA form, the CDR3 reads TGTGCTAGTGGTTTGGTAGACAGGGGGGACCAAGAGACCCAGTACTTC. This sequence encodes CASGLVDRGDQETQYF.

The rearrangement joins TRBV29-1 to TRBJ2-1; 9 positions agree with TRBD1. Germline V gene lookup returns CDR1 SQVTM and CDR2 ANQGSEA. CDR3 length equals 16 residues. The ends lost 7 bases at V and 0 bases at J; junction bases unmatched: 10. CDR3 loop: CSAGTGPFSSYNEQFF. The CDR3 nucleotides read TGCAGCGCCGGGACAGGGCCATTTAGCTCCTACAATGAGCAGTTCTTC.

This clone came up once. The chain links TRBV5-1 to TRBJ1-2; the D is unclear. Between the trimmed V and J ends, which lost 4 bases and 0 bases, there was a span of 10 bases. Per germline, CDR1 SGHRS and CDR2 YFSETQ. This CDR3 region has 14 residues. The CDR3 coding sequence is TGCGCCAGCAGCCCGAGGACTTCTAACTATGGCTACACCTTC. This encodes CASSPRTSNYGYTF.

This clone was detected once. The V call is TRBV27, the J call TRBJ2-1, with a possible D match to TRBD1 (5 bases). The CDR3 sequence is 15 residues long. V dropped 4 bases and J dropped 3 bases, with 13 bases sitting between them. Germline V gives CDR1 MNHEY, CDR2 SMNVEV (reference sequence). The CDR3 here is CASSSQPTDYNEQFF. The DNA of the CDR3 is TGTGCCAGCAGTTCCCAACCGACAGACTACAATGAGCAGTTCTTC.

V gene TRBV27 combines with J gene TRBJ1-2; D is undetermined. CDR3 length: 11 amino acids. V dropped 8 bases and J dropped 4 bases, with 8 bases sitting between them. CDR1 is MNHEY and CDR2 is SMNVEV in the germline V gene (reference sequence). CDR3 sequence (DNA): TGTGCCAGCCGGGGAAGCTATGGCTACACCTTC. It encodes CASRGSYGYTF.

V and J are TRBV4-2 and TRBJ1-2; possibly TRBD1 for D (5 bases). Trimming cost V 0 bases and J 3 bases, with 11 bases left between them. This CDR3 is 15 amino acids long. Germline CDR1 and CDR2: LGHNA and YNFKEQ. The CDR3 DNA reads TGTGCCAGCAGCCAAGATCCAGGGATGGACTATGGCTACACCTTC. Its protein product is CASSQDPGMDYGYTF.

The chain couples TRBV13 to TRBJ1-1, with a possible D match to TRBD1 (5 bases). The germline V gene encodes CDR1 PRHDT and CDR2 FYEKMQ (reference sequence). V lost 7 bases, J lost 4 bases, and 16 bases lay in between. The CDR3 is 14 amino acids. The CDR3 DNA is TGTGCCAGCAACGCCGGGGGTACTGGCACTGAAGCTTTCTTT. Amino acid sequence: CASNAGGTGTEAFF.

The V call is TRBV21-1, the J call TRBJ2-2; no check of the table's D call, TRBD1, against the DNA was made. TRBV21-1 is a recognized pseudogene. The CDR3 has 15 residues. The CDR3 DNA reads as TGTGCCAGCAGCAAGGACAGGGAGGACACCGGGGAGCTGTTTTTT. As protein: CASSKDREDTGELFF.

A single count supports this clone. V gene TRBV15 combines with J gene TRBJ2-7; D remains ambiguous. The CDR3 runs to 12 residues. CDR1 and CDR2 (germline): LNHNV, YYDKDF (reference sequence). Trimming removed 5 bases from V and 3 bases from J, with 8 bases in between. The CDR3 nucleotides are TGTGCCACCAGCGGCCTCAACTACGAGCAGTACTTC. Amino acids: CATSGLNYEQYF.

The chain couples TRBV4-3 to TRBJ2-7; 8 bases map to TRBD1. The CDR3 is made up of 16 amino acids. Trimming at V came to 1 base and at J to 2 bases, leaving 7 bases not matched to a gene. From germline, CDR1 is LGHNA and CDR2 YSLEER. The CDR3 DNA follows: TGCGCCAGCAGCCAAGTGTCAGGGGGCAACACCTACGAGCAGTACTTC. Residues: CASSQVSGGNTYEQYF.

The chain has TRBV9 and TRBJ2-7; TRBD1 is a possible D gene (6 bases). The germline CDR1 and CDR2 sequences are SGDLS and YYNGEE. V was trimmed by 3 bases and J by 5 bases, leaving 21 bases between them. The length of the CDR3 is 16 residues. CDR3 in amino acids: CASSAMTTGPPDEQYF. The CDR3 nucleotides read TGTGCCAGCAGCGCCATGACGACAGGACCTCCAGACGAGCAGTACTTC.

This sequence joins TRBV30 and TRBJ1-1; 8 bases are shared with TRBD1. CDR3 length: 13 amino acids. V dropped 4 bases and J dropped 4; count of bases not matched to a gene: 5. Germline-derived CDR1 and CDR2 are GTSNPN and SVGIG (reference sequence). The CDR3 DNA follows: TGTGCCTGGACCACAGGGACAGGCACTGAAGCTTTCTTT. Translation gives CAWTTGTGTEAFF.

The CDR3 sequence: CASSQDQVREGYGYTF. The DNA of the CDR3 is TGCGCCAGCAGCCAAGATCAAGTCAGGGAGGGATATGGCTACACCTTC. The gene calls are TRBV4-1 and TRBJ1-2; TRBD1 is a possible D gene (5 bases). Germline loops: CDR1 MGHRA, CDR2 YSYEKL. V was pared by 0 bases and J by 5 bases, with 16 bases between. The CDR3 is 16 residues long.

This chain links TRBV7-6 with TRBJ2-2, with a tentative D call TRBD2 (5 bases). CDR1 is SGHVS and CDR2 is FNYEAQ in the germline V gene. The ends were cut back, 6 bases at V and 2 bases at J, with 13 bases in the middle. The CDR3 runs to 15 residues. The CDR3 nucleotides are TGTGCCAGCAGTTCGGCGGGCCCTAACACCGGGGAGCTGTTTTTT. Translated, it gives CASSSAGPNTGELFF.

This rearrangement joins TRBV10-3 to TRBJ1-3; 7 bases agree with TRBD1. Germline V gene lookup returns CDR1 ENHRY and CDR2 SYGVKD. The CDR3 contains 14 residues. With 6 bases clipped from V and 2 bases from J, the junction kept 4 bases outside the gene matches. The CDR3 DNA follows: TGTGCCATCAGGGCTACAGGGGCTGGAAACACCATATATTTT. Translation: CAIRATGAGNTIYF.

The rearrangement joins TRBV30 to TRBJ2-1, with 8 bases lining up with TRBD1. The CDR3 extends over 14 amino acids. V shed 1 base, J shed 3 bases, and the junction held 2 bases outside the gene matches. The germline V gene encodes CDR1 GTSNPN and CDR2 SVGIG (reference sequence). CDR3 nucleotides: TGTGCCTGGAGTGCCGGGACAGGCTACAATGAGCAGTTCTTC. It encodes CAWSAGTGYNEQFF.

The CDR3 region is CASSEGLGNYGYTF. The CDR3 bases are TGTGCCAGCAGTGAGGGACTCGGGAACTATGGCTACACCTTC. V and J are TRBV6-4 and TRBJ1-2; TRBD1 is a possible D gene (5 bases). This CDR3 region has 14 residues. Trimming removed 3 bases from V and 2 bases from J, with 10 bases in between. Germline V gives CDR1 MRHNA, CDR2 SNTAGT.

This clone appeared once. The chain uses TRBV28 and TRBJ2-5; TRBD2 matches at 7 bases. The ends lost 7 bases at V and 4 bases at J; junction bases unmatched: 21. The CDR3 spans 18 residues. From germline, CDR1 is MDHEN and CDR2 SYDVKM. Written as DNA, the CDR3 is TGTGCCAGCACCAACTGGGTATATCGGGGAGGGCCGGGAGAGACCCAGTACTTC. Residues: CASTNWVYRGGPGETQYF.